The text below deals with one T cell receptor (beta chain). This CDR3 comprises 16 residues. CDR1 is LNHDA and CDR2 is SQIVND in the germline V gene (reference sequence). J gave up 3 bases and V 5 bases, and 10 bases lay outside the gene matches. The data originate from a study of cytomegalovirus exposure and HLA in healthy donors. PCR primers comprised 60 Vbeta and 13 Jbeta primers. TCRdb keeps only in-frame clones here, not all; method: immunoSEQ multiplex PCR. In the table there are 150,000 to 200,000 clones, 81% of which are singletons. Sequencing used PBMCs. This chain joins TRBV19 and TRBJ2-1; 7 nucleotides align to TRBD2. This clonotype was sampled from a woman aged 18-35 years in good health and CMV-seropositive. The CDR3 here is CASSPRGAGLYNEQFF. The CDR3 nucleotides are TGTGCCAGTAGTCCCCGAGGAGCGGGACTCTACAATGAGCAGTTCTTC.